Following are 6 T cell receptor beta chains from one sample sequenced in a study of T cell responses to AZD1222 COVID-19 vaccine. Sequencing used immunoSEQ multiplex PCR; TCRdb keeps in-frame clones, though not all of them. The data show 84,000 or so clones, with roughly 89% seen just once and around 2.2% held by the top ten. The starting material was peripheral blood, obtained on day 0 of AZD1222 vaccination. Receptors were obtained from an adult in good health.

The chain couples TRBV12-3 or TRBV12-4 to TRBJ1-5, with a possible D match to TRBD1 (5 bases). This CDR3 comprises 13 residues. The V and J ends lost 6 bases and 3 bases respectively, with 9 bases between them. CDR3 DNA sequence: TGTGCCAGCAGGAGACAGATCAATCAGCCCCAGCATTTT. Protein product: CASRRQINQPQHF.

The CDR3 nucleotides are TGTGCCAGCAGCCCTACACGGGAGTTTGGCTACACCTTC. Translated: CASSPTREFGYTF. The chain uses TRBV5-4 and TRBJ1-2, with unresolved D. This CDR3 has 13 residues. In germline, CDR1 is SGHNT, CDR2 YYREEE (reference sequence). The V end was cut by 4 bases, the J end by 7 bases, with 14 bases between.

This clone was observed once. This sequence joins TRBV6-1 and TRBJ2-7; TRBD1 matches at 8 bases. After removal of 2 bases from V and 2 bases from J, the junction contained 11 bases not matched to a gene. The CDR3 covers 17 residues. The germline gives CDR1 MNHNS, CDR2 SASEGT. CDR3 in DNA: TGTGCCAGCAGTGAAAGTTACTCCCGGGACAGGACCTACGAGCAGTACTTC. Translated: CASSESYSRDRTYEQYF.

V gene TRBV6-6 combines with J gene TRBJ2-1; tentatively, D is TRBD2 (6 bases). The germline CDR1 and CDR2 sequences are MNHNY and SVGAGI (reference sequence). The CDR3 loop spans 15 amino acids. The V and J ends lost 4 bases and 3 bases respectively, with 13 bases between them. CDR3 nucleotide sequence: TGTGCCAGCAGTTCGGCTAGCGCGAACTACAATGAGCAGTTCTTC. It is translated as CASSSASANYNEQFF.

The CDR3 nucleotides read TGCGCCAGCAGCCAAGATAGAGGCGTCGGGGAGCTGTTTTTT. It is translated as CASSQDRGVGELFF. The chain recombines TRBV4-1 with TRBJ2-2; D unclear. This CDR3 is 14 amino acids long. Trimming removed 0 bases at V and 7 bases at J, with 9 bases between. Germline CDR1 reads MGHRA; CDR2 reads YSYEKL.

This clone was seen once. The chain has TRBV4-2 and TRBJ1-2; 7 bases fit TRBD1. V shed 2 bases and J 4 bases; nucleotides not matched to a gene: 7. The CDR3 is made up of 15 amino acids. Germline CDR1 is LGHNA and CDR2 is YNFKEQ. For the CDR3, the DNA is TGTGCCAGCAGCCAACCCGGGACAGTGAGCTATGGCTACACCTTC. Amino acids: CASSQPGTVSYGYTF.